One and the same sample provided the 22 T cell receptor beta chains below, sequenced in a study of read filtering for tumor transcriptome and immune sequencing. Molecular barcoded adaptors covering alpha/delta and beta/gamma chains were used on approximately 440 ng RNA. MiXCR, applied by TCRdb to the reads, yields one record per CDR3 protein. The sample yields around 140,000 distinct CDR3 sequences, about 13% seen once. What was sequenced was a population of CD138-negative cells sorted from bone marrow. The receptors stem from a donor at least 40 years old with multiple myeloma.

To note about this clonotype: At one of its ends the junction is not consistent with the germline gene, which may arise from a read error. The chain links TRBV30 to TRBJ2-1; 7 nucleotides align to TRBD1. This CDR3 is built from 14 residues. CDR1 is GTSNPN and CDR2 is SVGIG in the germline V gene (reference sequence). CDR3 protein: CAWKGAGSYNGQFF. As DNA, the CDR3 is TGTGCTTGGAAGGGGGCGGGTTCCTACAATGGGCAGTTCTTC.

Concerning this clonotype itself: The conserved phenylalanine or tryptophan normally closing the CDR3 is absent here, so this likely arose from a read error. The chain joins TRBV29-1 to TRBJ2-7; D is undetermined. CDR1 is SQVTM and CDR2 is ANQGSEA in the germline V gene. There are 11 residues in the CDR3. V was cut by 1 base and J by 5 bases, with 6 bases left in between. The CDR3 DNA sequence: TGCAGCGTTGAAGTTGCGGACGAGCAGTACCTC. This codes for CSVEVADEQYL.

This clonotype occurred many times. V and J are TRBV2 and TRBJ2-7; no clear D. This CDR3 comprises 14 residues. In germline, CDR1 is SNHLY, CDR2 FYNNEI. Trimming left V 7 bases short and J 0 bases short, with 13 bases between. CDR3 bases: TGTGCCAGCACCATAGCCGAGAGCTCCTACGAGCAGTACTTC. Translation gives CASTIAESSYEQYF.

The chain recombines TRBV11-3 with TRBJ2-6; D perhaps matches TRBD2 (5 bases). V was cut by 6 bases and J by 4 bases, with 19 bases left in between. Germline CDR1 and CDR2: SGHNT and YENEEA. The length of the CDR3 is 17 residues. For the CDR3, the DNA is TGTGCCAGCAGTCCTTGGAGCAAAGCGGCGGGGGCCAACGTCCTGACTTTC. This encodes CASSPWSKAAGANVLTF.

This clonotype was picked up a small number of times. V and J are TRBV11-2 and TRBJ2-3, with D unclear. V was shortened by 11 bases and J by 1 base, with 10 bases between the two germline ends. This CDR3 region has 12 residues. CDR1 SGHAT and CDR2 FQNNGV come from the germline V gene. CDR3 amino acids: CAGSPGTDTQYF. The DNA of the CDR3 is TGTGCCGGCTCCCCCGGCACAGATACGCAGTATTTT.

This clonotype was observed at least ten times. This chain joins TRBV11-1 and TRBJ2-2; D unclear. This CDR3 has 12 amino acids. With 4 bases removed from V and 4 bases from J, the gap between germline ends came to 4 bases. In germline, CDR1 is SGHAT, CDR2 FQDESV (reference sequence). The CDR3 is CASSWSTGELFF. The CDR3 bases are TGTGCCAGCAGCTGGTCCACCGGGGAGCTGTTTTTT.

This clonotype was picked up many times. V gene TRBV7-2 combines with J gene TRBJ2-5; D uncertain. Per the germline V gene, CDR1 is SGHTA and CDR2 is FQGNSA. The CDR3 contains 12 residues. V was cut by 2 bases and J by 6 bases, with 7 bases left in between. CDR3 nucleotides: TGTGCCAGCAGCTTACGGCAGCAGACCCAGTACTTC. Protein product: CASSLRQQTQYF.

This clonotype has at least ten counts. J is TRBJ1-1 and V is TRBV20-1; D not certain. Germline CDR1 DFQATT, CDR2 SNEGSKA (reference sequence). The germline V and J ends were trimmed by 2 bases and 1 base, with 5 bases remaining between them. The CDR3 runs to 12 residues. In DNA, the CDR3 is TGCAGTGCTAGATTTGCGAACACTGAAGCTTTCTTT. Its translation is CSARFANTEAFF.

This clonotype was recorded many times. V is TRBV5-4 and J is TRBJ2-3; possibly TRBD1 or TRBD2 for D (6 bases each). V was trimmed by 4 bases and J by 6 bases, leaving 18 bases between them. This CDR3 comprises 15 residues. Germline V gene sequence: CDR1 SGHNT, CDR2 YYREEE (reference sequence). Written as DNA, the CDR3 is TGTGCCAGCAGCGGCGGGTGGGGGGCGAGGGATACGCAGTATTTT. Amino acids: CASSGGWGARDTQYF. Variable domain in full (rest from reference TRBV5-4 and TRBJ2-3): ETGVTQSPTHLIKTRGQQVTLRCSSQSGHNTVSWYQQALGQGPQFIFQYYREEENGRGNFPPRFSGLQFPNYSSELNVNALELDDSALYLCASSGGWGARDTQYFGPGTRLTVL.

The V call is TRBV15, the J call TRBJ2-1; tentative D call: TRBD2 (6 bases). Germline CDR1 and CDR2: LNHNV and YYDKDF (reference sequence). The CDR3 runs 18 residues. Trimming cost V 0 bases and J 7 bases, with 22 bases left between them. In DNA form, the CDR3 reads TGTGCCACCAGCAGAGATCAGACCGGGACCAGCGGGCTGAATGAGCAGTTCTTC. Translating gives CATSRDQTGTSGLNEQFF.

This clonotype came up many times. The chain joins TRBV4-3 to TRBJ2-1, with TRBD2 matching 9 bases. Germline CDR1 LGHNA, CDR2 YSLEER. The CDR3 has 15 residues. V lost 4 bases, J lost 2 bases, and 3 bases stayed unmatched. The CDR3 loop reads CASSPGLATYNEQFF. In DNA form, the CDR3 reads TGCGCCAGCAGCCCCGGACTAGCGACCTACAATGAGCAGTTCTTC.

This clonotype has a handful of counts. The rearrangement joins TRBV7-9 to TRBJ2-5, with unresolved D. CDR3 length equals 15 residues. The germline CDR1 and CDR2 sequences are SEHNR and FQNEAQ (reference sequence). The ends were cut back, 7 bases at V and 0 bases at J, with 15 bases in the middle. The CDR3 coding sequence is TGTGCCAGCACCCCCCTAGGAGTTTACCAAGAGACCCAGTACTTC. Amino acid sequence: CASTPLGVYQETQYF.

This clonotype was observed a few times. The chain has TRBV20-1 and TRBJ2-3; D is perhaps TRBD1 or TRBD2 (5 bases each). Per the germline V gene, CDR1 is DFQATT and CDR2 is SNEGSKA (reference sequence). The CDR3 has 18 residues. The ends were cut back, 0 bases at V and 4 bases at J, with 23 bases in the middle. CDR3 sequence reads: CSARDVLAGTHEADTQYF. The CDR3 coding sequence is TGCAGTGCTAGAGATGTCTTGGCTGGGACCCACGAAGCAGATACGCAGTATTTT.

The chain uses TRBV7-3 and TRBJ2-2; 8 positions agree with TRBD2. Germline CDR1 reads SGHTA; CDR2 reads FQGTGA. The ends lost 4 bases at V and 3 bases at J; junction bases unmatched: 4. CDR3 length equals 15 residues. The CDR3 here is CASSSGLGDTGELFF. DNA for the CDR3: TGTGCCAGCAGCTCGGGACTAGGAGACACCGGGGAGCTGTTTTTT.

This clonotype came up many times. The V and J genes are TRBV20-1 and TRBJ2-7; the D gene is possibly TRBD2 (6 bases). The germline V and J ends were trimmed by 6 bases and 3 bases, with 15 bases remaining between them. CDR1 and CDR2 from the germline V gene are DFQATT and SNEGSKA (reference sequence). This CDR3 region has 13 residues. The CDR3 here is CSATGTSLYEQYF. As DNA, the CDR3 is TGCAGTGCGACCGGGACTTCTCTCTACGAGCAGTACTTC.

This clonotype was recorded many times. V is TRBV30 and J is TRBJ1-1, with 11 bases matching TRBD1. The V gene end was trimmed by 6 bases and the J gene end by 4 bases; junction bases not matched to a gene: 13. The CDR3 runs 16 residues. Germline assignment: CDR1 GTSNPN and CDR2 SVGIG (reference sequence). CDR3 nucleotide sequence: TGTGCCTGTAAAAAGGCCTGGACAGGGGGCGTCACTGAAGCTTTCTTT. It specifies CACKKAWTGGVTEAFF.

This clonotype was counted at least ten times. This rearrangement joins TRBV7-9 to TRBJ1-1; 7 nucleotides align to TRBD1. The CDR3 covers 15 residues. V was pared by 4 bases and J by 1 base, with 6 bases of the junction left unmatched. Per the germline V gene, CDR1 is SEHNR and CDR2 is FQNEAQ (reference sequence). CDR3 protein: CASSYLRDRNTEAFF. CDR3 nucleotides: TGTGCCAGCAGCTACCTCCGGGACAGGAACACTGAAGCTTTCTTT.

The table lists this clonotype with many counts. The chain links TRBV7-6 to TRBJ2-3, with 13 bases fitting TRBD2. V shed 4 bases and J 2 bases; nucleotides not matched to a gene: 3. Germline CDR1 SGHVS, CDR2 FNYEAQ. The length of the CDR3 is 16 residues. As DNA, the CDR3 is TGTGCCAGCAGCTGGACTAGCGGGAGAACCACAGATACGCAGTATTTT. Translation gives CASSWTSGRTTDTQYF.

On this clonotype: This likely came from a read error, as a far larger clone is one base away. As the CDR3 is not closed by the conserved phenylalanine or tryptophan, this likely results from a read error. The chain is built from TRBV7-6 and TRBJ2-1, with D perhaps given as TRBD1 or TRBD2 (5 bases each). This CDR3 has 15 residues. The germline CDR1 and CDR2 sequences are SGHVS and FNYEAQ. Deletions cut 1 base from V and 8 bases from J, with 15 bases between. The CDR3 region has the DNA TGTGCCAGCAGCTTAGGTGGGTCGGGACGAGATGAGCAGTTCTCC. It codes for CASSLGGSGRDEQFS.

The table lists this clonotype with many counts. The chain combines TRBV29-1 with TRBJ2-1; TRBD1 might be the D (6 bases). Germline CDR1 reads SQVTM; CDR2 reads ANQGSEA. The CDR3 totals 19 residues. V lost 0 bases, J lost 6 bases, and 27 bases lay in between. This CDR3 reads CSVEDLDSPRLVRGNEQFF. CDR3 DNA: TGCAGCGTTGAAGATCTGGACAGCCCGCGACTCGTCCGGGGCAATGAGCAGTTCTTC.

This clonotype came up many times. The rearrangement uses TRBV20-1 and TRBJ2-1; the D gene is possibly TRBD2 (6 bases). V was cut by 1 base and J by 8 bases, with 15 bases left in between. Germline assignment: CDR1 DFQATT and CDR2 SNEGSKA (reference sequence). This CDR3 contains 14 residues. Here the CDR3 DNA reads TGCAGTGCTAGAGTAGCGGACTTAAGCGATGAGCAGTTCTTC. Its translation: CSARVADLSDEQFF.

This clonotype was observed many times. V gene TRBV19 combines with J gene TRBJ2-7; D uncertain. V gave up 5 bases and J gave up 0 bases, with 11 bases separating them. Germline V gives CDR1 LNHDA, CDR2 SQIVND (reference sequence). This CDR3 contains 14 residues. CDR3 sequence (DNA): TGTGCCAGTAGTGTCGGGCAAAGCTCCTACGAGCAGTACTTC. Its protein is CASSVGQSSYEQYF.